This T cell receptor beta chain originates from a study of T-cell memory formation after mild COVID-19. General observations from the study: Those CD4+ clones that contracted were mainly in CM and EM (CD8+ ones in EMRA).

This clonotype occurred a few times. The antigen is not known. The germline CDR1 and CDR2 sequences are LGHDT and YNNKEL (reference sequence). The length of the CDR3 is 19 residues. Trimming took off 4 bases at V and 4 bases at J, with 28 bases between the two ends. 5'RACE with constant-segment primers yielded barcoded, UMI-tagged TCR alpha and TCR beta cDNA libraries. TCRdb recomputed calls from the 5' RACE reads with MiXCR, one row per CDR3 protein. This table holds roughly 200,000 distinct CDR3 sequences, about 21% found once. Sequencing used PBMCs or a T cell subset sorted from them (not recorded which). The TCR was taken from an adult woman who had mild COVID-19 (a few samples of this study predate the infection). Cell type and time point are not known. The genes are TRBV3-1 and TRBJ2-5, with a weak D call TRBD1 (6 bases). This chain's CDR3 is CASSPDTEEYIGTRETQYF. The DNA for the CDR3 is TGTGCCAGCAGCCCCGACACCGAGGAGTATATCGGGACAAGAGAGACCCAGTACTTC.